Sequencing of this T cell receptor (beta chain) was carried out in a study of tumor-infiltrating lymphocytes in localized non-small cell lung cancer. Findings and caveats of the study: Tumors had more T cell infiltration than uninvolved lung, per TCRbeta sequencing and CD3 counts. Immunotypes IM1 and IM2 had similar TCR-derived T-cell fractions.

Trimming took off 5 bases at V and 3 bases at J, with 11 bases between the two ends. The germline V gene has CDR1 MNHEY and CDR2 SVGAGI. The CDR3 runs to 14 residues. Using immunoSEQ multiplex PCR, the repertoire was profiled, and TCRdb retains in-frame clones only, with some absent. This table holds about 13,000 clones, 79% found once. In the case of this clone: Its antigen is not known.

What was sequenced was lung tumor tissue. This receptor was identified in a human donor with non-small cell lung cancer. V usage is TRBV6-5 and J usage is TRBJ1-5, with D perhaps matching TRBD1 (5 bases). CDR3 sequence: CASSRGFPNQPQHF. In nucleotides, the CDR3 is TGTGCCAGCAGTCGGGGGTTCCCCAATCAGCCCCAGCATTTT.